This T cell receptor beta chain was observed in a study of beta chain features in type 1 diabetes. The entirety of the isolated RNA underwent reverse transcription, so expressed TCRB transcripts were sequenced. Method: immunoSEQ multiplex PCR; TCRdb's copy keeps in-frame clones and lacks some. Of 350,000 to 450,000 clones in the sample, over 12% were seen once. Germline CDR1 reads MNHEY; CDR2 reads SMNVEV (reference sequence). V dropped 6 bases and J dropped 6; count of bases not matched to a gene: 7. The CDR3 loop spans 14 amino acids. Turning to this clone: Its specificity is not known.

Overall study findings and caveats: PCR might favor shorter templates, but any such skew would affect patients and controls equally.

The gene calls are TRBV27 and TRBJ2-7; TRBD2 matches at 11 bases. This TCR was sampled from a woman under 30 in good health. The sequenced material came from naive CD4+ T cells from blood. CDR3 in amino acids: CASRISGRAFEQYF. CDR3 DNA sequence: TGTGCCAGCAGGATTAGCGGGAGGGCCTTCGAGCAGTACTTC.